This T cell receptor beta chain was recorded in a study of blood T cells in healthy people across ages. Primed by a sample-barcoded 5' primer and a J-beta primer mix, a second PCR proceeded for roughly 6 to 12 cycles. TCRdb used MiXCR to reprocess the 5' RACE reads, holding one entry per CDR3 protein. The profile shows 700,000 to 900,000 distinct CDR3 sequences, 40% to 65% of them singletons. Per sample, at least 6 micrograms of total RNA were extracted. This clonotype was counted a single time. The sample comprised blood. This TCR came from an elderly man in good health.

The CDR3 coding sequence is TGTGCCAGCAGGGGACAGACCAACTATGGCTACACCTTC. It codes for CASRGQTNYGYTF. The V call is TRBV25-1, the J call TRBJ1-2, with 7 bases aligning to TRBD1. There are 13 residues in the CDR3. The germline V gene has CDR1 MGHDK and CDR2 SYGVNS. V gave up 6 bases and J gave up 2 bases; unmatched junction bases: 3.